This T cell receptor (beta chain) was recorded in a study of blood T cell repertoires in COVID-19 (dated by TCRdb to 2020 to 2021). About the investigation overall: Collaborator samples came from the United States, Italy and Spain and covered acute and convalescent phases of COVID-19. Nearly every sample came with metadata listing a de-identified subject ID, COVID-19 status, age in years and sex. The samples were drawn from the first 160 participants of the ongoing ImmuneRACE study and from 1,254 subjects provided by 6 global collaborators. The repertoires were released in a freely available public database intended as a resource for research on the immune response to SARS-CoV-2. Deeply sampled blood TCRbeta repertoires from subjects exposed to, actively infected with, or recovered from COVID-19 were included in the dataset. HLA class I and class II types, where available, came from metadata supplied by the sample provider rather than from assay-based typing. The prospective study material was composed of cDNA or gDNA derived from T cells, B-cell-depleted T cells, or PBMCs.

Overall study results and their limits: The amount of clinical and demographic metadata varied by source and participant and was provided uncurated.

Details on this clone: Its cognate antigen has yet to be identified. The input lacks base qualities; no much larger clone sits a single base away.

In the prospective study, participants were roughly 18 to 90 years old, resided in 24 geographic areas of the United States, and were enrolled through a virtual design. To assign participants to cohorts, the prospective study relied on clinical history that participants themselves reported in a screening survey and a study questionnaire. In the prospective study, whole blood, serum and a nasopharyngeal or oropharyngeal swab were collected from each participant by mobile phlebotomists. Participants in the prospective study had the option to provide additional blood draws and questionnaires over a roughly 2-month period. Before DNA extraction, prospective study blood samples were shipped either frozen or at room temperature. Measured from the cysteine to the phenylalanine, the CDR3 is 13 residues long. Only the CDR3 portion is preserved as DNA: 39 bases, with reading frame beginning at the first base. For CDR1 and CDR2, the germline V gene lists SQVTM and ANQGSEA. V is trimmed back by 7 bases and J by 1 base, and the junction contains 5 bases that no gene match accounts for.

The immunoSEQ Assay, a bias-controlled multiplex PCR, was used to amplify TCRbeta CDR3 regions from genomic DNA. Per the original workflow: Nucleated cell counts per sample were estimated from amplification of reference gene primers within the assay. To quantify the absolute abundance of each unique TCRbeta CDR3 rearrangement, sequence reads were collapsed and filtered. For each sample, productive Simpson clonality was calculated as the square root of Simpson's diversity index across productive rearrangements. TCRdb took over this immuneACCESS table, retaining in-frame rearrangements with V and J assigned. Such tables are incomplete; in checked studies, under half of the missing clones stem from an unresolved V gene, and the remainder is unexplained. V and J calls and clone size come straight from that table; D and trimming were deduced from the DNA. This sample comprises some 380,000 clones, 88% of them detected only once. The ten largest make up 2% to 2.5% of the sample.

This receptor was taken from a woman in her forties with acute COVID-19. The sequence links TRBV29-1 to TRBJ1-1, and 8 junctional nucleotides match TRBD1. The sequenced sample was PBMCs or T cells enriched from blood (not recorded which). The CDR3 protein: CSGAGGRNTEAFF. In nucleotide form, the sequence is TGCAGCGGTGCAGGGGGCAGGAACACTGAAGCTTTCTTT.